Described below is a single TCR beta chain sequence and its context. This receptor's antigen is unknown. The sample holds no much larger clone one base away, and base qualities are not on file. The data belong to a study of blood T cell repertoires in COVID-19 (dated by TCRdb to 2020 to 2022). About the full investigation: Collaborator samples came from the United States, Italy and Spain and covered acute and convalescent phases of COVID-19. The samples were drawn from two sources: the first 160 participants of the ongoing ImmuneRACE study, and 1,200 or so subjects contributed by 6 global collaborators. The dataset comprised deeply sampled blood TCRbeta repertoires from subjects exposed to, actively infected with, or recovered from COVID-19. The repertoires were released in a freely available public database meant as a resource for research on the immune response to SARS-CoV-2. The material from the prospective study consisted of cDNA or gDNA derived from T cells, B-cell-depleted T cells, or PBMCs. Sample metadata almost always included a de-identified subject ID, COVID-19 status, age in years and sex. Where available, HLA class I and class II types were obtained from metadata supplied by the sample provider rather than from assay-based typing.

Participants in the prospective study were enrolled through a virtual design, were aged roughly 18 to 95 years, and lived in 20 to 30 United States geographic areas. To assign participants to cohorts, the prospective study relied on clinical history that participants themselves reported in a screening survey and a study questionnaire. For ImmuneRACE Cohort 3, a participant was defined as recovered based on two consecutive negative NP/OP PCR tests, clearance by a healthcare professional, or resolution of symptoms. In the prospective study, whole blood, serum and a nasopharyngeal or oropharyngeal swab were collected from each participant by mobile phlebotomists. Additional blood draws and questionnaires over an approximately two-month period could optionally be provided by prospective study participants. Before DNA extraction, blood samples from the prospective study were shipped at room temperature or frozen.

TCRbeta CDR3 regions were amplified from genomic DNA by means of the immunoSEQ Assay, a bias-controlled multiplex PCR. Concerning the study's data processing: Within the assay, amplification of reference gene primers was used to estimate how many nucleated cells each sample contained. To quantify the absolute abundance of each unique TCRbeta CDR3 rearrangement, sequence reads were collapsed and filtered. Productive Simpson clonality was computed per sample as the square root of Simpson's diversity index over productive rearrangements. Here the immuneACCESS table is served through TCRdb, limited to in-frame sequences with V and J called. Missing clones are a known gap in these copies; in checked studies unresolved V genes cover under half, and the rest lacks a known reason. From that table come the V and J calls and clone size; the DNA was used to work out D and trimming. This sample holds around 240,000 clones; over 75% were observed only once. The ten most abundant clones make up about 1.9% of the sample.

What the work shows at the level of the full study, not this receptor alone: The quantity of clinical and demographic metadata differed by source and by participant and was supplied without curation.

Based on the germline V gene, the CDR1 and CDR2 sequences are KGHSH and LQKENI. CDR3 length: 16 amino acids, cysteine to phenylalanine. Here the CDR3 DNA is all that survives: 48 bases in frame from base 1. Germline trimming amounts to 2 bases on V and 0 bases on J, with 4 as the count of junction bases outside the gene matches. The sample consisted of PBMCs or T cells enriched from blood (not recorded which). The sequence derives from a woman between 45 and 60 years old who had recovered from COVID-19. The sequence joins TRBV18 to TRBJ2-1, with 7 junctional bases fitting TRBD1. The nucleotides read TGTGCCAGCTCACCAGAGGGGGCCCTCTCCTACAATGAGCAGTTCTTC. Its translation is CASSPEGALSYNEQFF.